This T cell receptor (beta chain) emerged from a study of blood T cells in healthy people across ages. The V gene lost 2 bases and the J gene lost 4 bases, with 9 bases spanning the gap. This CDR3 spans 15 amino acids. A second PCR, run for roughly 7 to 12 cycles, used a sample-barcoded 5' primer plus a J-beta primer mix. A single record per CDR3 protein comes from TCRdb applying MiXCR to the 5' RACE reads. The data hold under 1,100,000 distinct CDR3 sequences, with 20% to 25% observed a single time. The study, taken as a whole, reports: Estimates based on one million T cells were treated as lower bounds. Long-lived donors had more naive CD4+ cells and higher diversity than aged donors.

On this clonotype itself: What it binds is not known.

This same sample was also taken into another study, of T cells of mothers and their children. That paper adds: RNA extracted was entirely used for cDNA synthesis, approximately 1.5 ug per 15 ul. Similar effects of thymic selection on TCR recombination output were recorded in related and unrelated pairs.

The clonotype comes from a girl aged 2 to 10 in good health. The specimen was blood. V gene TRBV12-3 or TRBV12-4 combines with J gene TRBJ2-6; D is uncertain. This CDR3 is CASSLIAAGANVLTF. The CDR3 DNA is TGTGCCAGCAGTTTAATCGCGGCCGGGGCCAACGTCCTGACTTTC.